The sequence of this T cell receptor beta chain was determined in a study of blood T cells in healthy people across ages. This clonotype was detected once. The antigen remains undetermined. This sequence may be a read error, since a much larger clone differs from it by one base. Whole-study results and caveats: The study found more naive CD4+ cells and higher diversity in long-lived than aged donors. Older age coincided with a roughly linear decline in TCR beta diversity per million T cells.

It was with a sample-barcoded 5' primer and a J-beta primer mix that a second PCR of roughly 7 to 12 cycles was run. Each cDNA was tagged by a template-switch adaptor containing 12 random nucleotides. TCRdb independently ran MiXCR on the 5' RACE reads; one entry per CDR3 protein. The sample consists of about a million distinct CDR3 sequences, around 48% of them appearing once. This CDR3 comprises 12 residues. Trimming cost V 3 bases and J 11 bases, with 16 bases left between them. CDR1 and CDR2 (germline): DFQATT, SNEGSKA (reference sequence). Sequencing was carried out using blood. The gene calls are TRBV20-1 and TRBJ2-5; D gene ambiguous. The receptor's source is a man aged 30-40 years in good health. CDR3 loop: CSARNSRHEQYF. The CDR3, as DNA: TGCAGTGCTAGGAATAGCAGGCATGAGCAGTACTTC.